Shown below are 14 T cell receptor beta chains from a single sample sequenced in a study of early T cells in non-severe SARS-CoV-2 infection. Each CDR3 protein is one row after TCRdb ran MiXCR on the 5' RACE reads. The sample has about 60,000 distinct CDR3 sequences, roughly 10% seen once. Sequencing used whole blood. These receptors came from an adult who was a healthcare worker with PCR-confirmed SARS-CoV-2 infection or an uninfected control (not recorded which).

The rearrangement joins TRBV10-3 to TRBJ2-3, with 8 bases fitting TRBD2. Germline assignment: CDR1 ENHRY and CDR2 SYGVKD. The V segment lost 9 bases and the J segment 3 bases; nucleotides outside the gene matches: 11. CDR3 length equals 15 residues. CDR3 loop: CAIRTSGGETDTQYF. The CDR3 nucleotides read TGTGCCATACGTACTAGCGGAGGCGAAACAGATACGCAGTATTTT.

This clonotype was picked up many times. The chain has TRBV3-1 and TRBJ1-3; weak D call: TRBD1 (6 bases). The CDR3 extends over 17 amino acids. Trimming took 2 bases from V and 0 from J, leaving 14 bases between them. CDR1 and CDR2 (germline): LGHDT, YNNKEL (reference sequence). The CDR3 sequence: CASSQPLGAFSGNTIYF. The CDR3 DNA is TGTGCCAGCAGCCAACCGTTGGGGGCCTTCTCTGGAAACACCATATATTTT.

V and J are TRBV5-1 and TRBJ2-7; 15 bases agree with TRBD2. The junction had 14 bases not matched to a gene; V was cut back by 3 bases and J by 7 bases. The CDR3 spans 18 residues. Germline CDR1 is SGHRS and CDR2 is YFSETQ. The CDR3 sequence is CASSSGTSGRKPQHEQYF. The CDR3 DNA is TGCGCCAGCAGCTCCGGGACTAGCGGGAGGAAGCCCCAACATGAGCAGTACTTC.

This clonotype was seen at least ten times. The CDR3 DNA sequence: TGTGCCAGCAGCCCGCAAGCCGGGACCACCTACGGCTACACCTTC. Translated: CASSPQAGTTYGYTF. The rearrangement links TRBV7-8 to TRBJ1-2; tentative D call: TRBD1 (5 bases). V was shortened by 5 bases and J by 8 bases, with 21 bases between the two germline ends. Germline V gene sequence: CDR1 SGHVS, CDR2 FQNEAQ. CDR3 length: 15 residues. The full variable domain, completed using reference TRBV7-8 and TRBJ1-2, is GAGVSQSPRYKVAKRGQDVALRCDPISGHVSLFWYQQALGQGPEFLTYFQNEAQLDKSGLPSDRFFAERPEGSVSTLKIQRTQQEDSAVYLCASSPQAGTTYGYTFGSGTRLTVV.

This clonotype was picked up many times. V and J are TRBV15 and TRBJ2-1; D might be TRBD1 (6 bases). Looked up from germline, CDR1 is LNHNV and CDR2 is YYDKDF (reference sequence). The V end lost 3 bases, the J end lost 5 bases, and 17 bases lay between the germline ends. There are 16 residues in the CDR3. The CDR3 region is CATSSRMTGVDNEQFF. Here the CDR3 DNA reads TGTGCCACCAGCAGCCGGATGACAGGTGTGGACAATGAGCAGTTCTTC.

This clonotype was seen at least ten times. The chain combines TRBV7-2 with TRBJ2-7; D ambiguous. V lost 5 bases to trimming and J lost 1 base, with 15 bases between them. The germline CDR1 and CDR2 sequences are SGHTA and FQGNSA. The CDR3 is 15 residues long. The CDR3 here is CASSPEAWKSYEQYF. CDR3 DNA sequence: TGTGCCAGCAGCCCAGAGGCTTGGAAATCCTACGAGCAGTACTTC.

This clonotype was seen ten or more times. The gene calls are TRBV12-3 or TRBV12-4 and TRBJ1-1; D gene unclear. With 1 base removed from V and 3 bases from J, the gap between germline ends came to 6 bases. The CDR3 totals 13 residues. CDR3 in amino acids: CASSLVGDTEAFF. The CDR3 DNA follows: TGTGCCAGCAGTTTAGTTGGGGACACTGAAGCTTTCTTT.

This clonotype has more than one count but fewer than ten. V gene TRBV7-9 combines with J gene TRBJ2-5; D is uncertain. The V and J ends lost 0 bases and 2 bases respectively, with 7 bases between them. The CDR3 totals 14 residues. Germline CDR1 reads SEHNR; CDR2 reads FQNEAQ (reference sequence). The CDR3 coding sequence is TGTGCCAGCAGCTTAGCGGACCTACAAGAGACCCAGTACTTC. This translates into CASSLADLQETQYF.

This clonotype was observed many times. The chain links TRBV7-8 to TRBJ2-7, with D tentatively TRBD2 (5 bases). Germline CDR1 SGHVS, CDR2 FQNEAQ. The V end was cut by 4 bases, the J end by 0 bases, with 10 bases between. CDR3 size: 14 residues. The CDR3 protein is CASSSTGSSYEQYF. CDR3 DNA: TGTGCCAGCAGCTCTACTGGGAGCTCCTACGAGCAGTACTTC.

This clonotype was counted between two and nine times. The chain couples TRBV27 to TRBJ1-1; possibly TRBD1 for D (5 bases). V was pared by 5 bases and J by 3 bases, with 19 bases between. This CDR3 has 16 amino acids. Germline V lookup: CDR1 MNHEY, CDR2 SMNVEV (reference sequence). The CDR3 spells CASSPGGGYPDTEAFF. CDR3 nucleotides: TGTGCCAGCAGTCCGGGTGGGGGGTATCCTGACACTGAAGCTTTCTTT.

This clonotype has more than one count but fewer than ten. V and J are TRBV29-1 and TRBJ1-2, with 8 positions matching TRBD1. Germline trimming cut 7 bases from V and 2 bases from J; bases unmatched to any gene: 0. The CDR3 length is 11 residues. CDR1 SQVTM and CDR2 ANQGSEA come from the germline V gene. The CDR3: CSGQGNYGYTF. In nucleotides, the CDR3 is TGCAGCGGACAGGGGAACTATGGCTACACCTTC.

Many counts were recorded for this clonotype. The chain recombines TRBV27 with TRBJ2-7; tentatively, D is TRBD1 or TRBD2 (5 bases each). V was trimmed by 5 bases and J by 5 bases, leaving 22 bases between them. Germline CDR1 and CDR2: MNHEY and SMNVEV (reference sequence). The CDR3 length is 16 residues. CDR3 coding DNA: TGTGCCAGCAGTCCGGCCGGGACCCTAGGGATGCACGAGCAGTACTTC. Protein product: CASSPAGTLGMHEQYF.

This clonotype appeared a few times. This chain joins TRBV6-6 and TRBJ1-2; D may be TRBD1 (6 bases). Germline CDR1 is MNHNY and CDR2 is SVGAGI (reference sequence). Trimming removed 8 bases at V and 5 bases at J, with 18 bases between. This CDR3 spans 14 amino acids. CDR3 nucleotide sequence: TGTGCCAGCTTATCCCCGACAGGATCATATGGCTACACCTTC. Amino acids: CASLSPTGSYGYTF.

The V gene is TRBV10-3, the J gene TRBJ1-6; 10 bases map to TRBD1. The CDR3 is 15 amino acids. CDR1 and CDR2 from the germline V gene are ENHRY and SYGVKD. V lost 4 bases and J lost 10; bases outside the gene matches: 7. The chain's CDR3 is CAISGPGQGRSPLHF. CDR3 coding DNA: TGTGCCATCAGTGGGCCGGGACAGGGGCGATCACCCCTCCACTTT.